This T cell receptor beta chain stems from a study of cytomegalovirus exposure and HLA in healthy donors. Findings of the study overall: Most likely, a cluster of highly shared sequence variants arose as a sequencing artifact. High specificity and sensitivity for cytomegalovirus status were reported for the classifier.

The CDR3 runs 16 residues. V lost 0 bases, J lost 5 bases, and 8 bases stayed unmatched. The germline CDR1 and CDR2 sequences are SGHRS and YFSETQ. Each donor's status was that of a healthy bone marrow donor. Though probably carrying unrecorded immune exposures, donors were nominally healthy at sampling. PCR was performed using 60 Vbeta and 13 Jbeta primers. TCRdb keeps only in-frame clones here, not all; method: immunoSEQ multiplex PCR. In the table there are 200,000 to 250,000 clones, more than 65% of which are singletons. With respect to this clone: Its matching antigen is unknown.

J is TRBJ1-5 and V is TRBV5-1; TRBD1 matches at 7 bases. The sequence came from a woman in her twenties or thirties in good health and CMV-seronegative. Sequenced: PBMCs. For the CDR3, the DNA is TGCGCCAGCAGCTTGGGGGACAGAGGGAGTCATCAGCCCCAGCATTTT. As protein: CASSLGDRGSHQPQHF.